The 3 T cell receptor beta chains in this list originate from one sample, sequenced in a study of naive and memory T cell subsets. Findings and caveats of the study: Naive repertoires, especially CD8, held a few larger clonotypes, possibly memory cells re-expressing CD45RA.

These receptors are not linked to any known antigen. Both TRBC1 and TRBC2 were covered by a beta constant-region primer of two equimolar oligonucleotides. Nested alpha and beta constant-region primers with the SP2 primer drove four PCR rounds on ligated cDNA. Via MiXCR, TCRdb re-called the UMI-ligation and nested PCR reads, giving one row per CDR3 protein. The sample includes 85,000 to 130,000 distinct CDR3 sequences, 13% to 15% of them seen just once. The source material was naive CD8+ T cells from blood. The receptors were gathered from a human donor in good health.

This clonotype was counted a few times. V gene TRBV24-1 combines with J gene TRBJ1-1; no reliable D call. Trimming removed 3 bases at V and 4 bases at J, with 8 bases between. This CDR3 is built from 13 residues. The germline CDR1 and CDR2 sequences are KGHDR and SFDVKD. CDR3 residues: CATSDQLSTEAFF. CDR3 DNA: TGTGCCACCAGTGATCAACTGAGCACTGAAGCTTTCTTT.

V and J are TRBV5-6 and TRBJ2-1; D may be TRBD2 (6 bases). In germline, CDR1 is SGHDT, CDR2 YYEEEE. The V and J ends lost 0 bases and 2 bases respectively, with 9 bases between them. This CDR3 has 15 amino acids. CDR3 sequence reads: CASSLGGEAYNEQFF. The CDR3 DNA reads TGTGCCAGCAGCTTGGGAGGGGAGGCCTACAATGAGCAGTTCTTC.

This chain joins TRBV6-2 or TRBV6-3 and TRBJ2-5; no clear D. Germline assignment: CDR1 MNHEY and CDR2 SVGEGT. V gave up 5 bases and J gave up 5 bases, with 9 bases separating them. The CDR3 loop spans 12 amino acids. Here the CDR3 DNA reads TGTGCCAGCAGTCCCCGGTTGGAGACCCAGTACTTC. This encodes CASSPRLETQYF.